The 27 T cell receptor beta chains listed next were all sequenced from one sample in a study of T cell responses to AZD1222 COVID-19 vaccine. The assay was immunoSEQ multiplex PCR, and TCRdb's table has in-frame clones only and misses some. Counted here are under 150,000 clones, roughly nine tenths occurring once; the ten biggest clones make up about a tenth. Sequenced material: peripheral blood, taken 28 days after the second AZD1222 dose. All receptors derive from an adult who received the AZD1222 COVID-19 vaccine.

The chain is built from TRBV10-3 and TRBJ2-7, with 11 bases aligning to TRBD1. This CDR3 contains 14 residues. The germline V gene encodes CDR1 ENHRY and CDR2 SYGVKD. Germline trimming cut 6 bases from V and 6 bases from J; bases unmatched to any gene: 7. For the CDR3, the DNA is TGTGCCATCAGCGGACAGGGGGCGGCCTCCGAGCAGTACGTC. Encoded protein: CAISGQGAASEQYV.

CDR3 sequence (DNA): TGTGCCAGCCATTACGGACAGATGAACACTGAAGCTTTCTTT. This sequence encodes CASHYGQMNTEAFF. The chain couples TRBV6-5 to TRBJ1-1; D is possibly TRBD1 (6 bases). The V gene's germline CDR1 is MNHEY and CDR2 SVGAGI. Trimming took off 8 bases at V and 0 bases at J, with 13 bases between the two ends. This CDR3 has 14 residues.

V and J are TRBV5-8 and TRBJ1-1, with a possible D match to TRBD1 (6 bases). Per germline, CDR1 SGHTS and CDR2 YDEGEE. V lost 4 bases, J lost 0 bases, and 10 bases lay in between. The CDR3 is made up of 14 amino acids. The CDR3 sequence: CASSQGTLNTEAFF. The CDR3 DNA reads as TGTGCCAGCAGCCAAGGGACATTGAACACTGAAGCTTTCTTT.

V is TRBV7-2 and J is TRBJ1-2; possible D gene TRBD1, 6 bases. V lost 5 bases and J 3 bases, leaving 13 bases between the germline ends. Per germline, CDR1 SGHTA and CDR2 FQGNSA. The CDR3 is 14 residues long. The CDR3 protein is CASSSRTADYGYTF. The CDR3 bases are TGTGCCAGCAGCAGCCGGACAGCGGACTATGGCTACACCTTC. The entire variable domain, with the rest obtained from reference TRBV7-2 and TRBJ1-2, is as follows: GAGVSQSPSNKVTEKGKDVELRCDPISGHTALYWYRQSLGQGLEFLIYFQGNSAPDKSGLPSDRFSAERTGGSVSTLTIQRTQQEDSAVYLCASSSRTADYGYTFGSGTRLTVV.

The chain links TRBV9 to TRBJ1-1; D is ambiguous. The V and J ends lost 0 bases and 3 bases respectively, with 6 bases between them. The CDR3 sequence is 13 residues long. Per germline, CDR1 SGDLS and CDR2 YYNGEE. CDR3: CASSVGPDTEAFF. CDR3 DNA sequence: TGTGCCAGCAGCGTAGGGCCAGACACTGAAGCTTTCTTT.

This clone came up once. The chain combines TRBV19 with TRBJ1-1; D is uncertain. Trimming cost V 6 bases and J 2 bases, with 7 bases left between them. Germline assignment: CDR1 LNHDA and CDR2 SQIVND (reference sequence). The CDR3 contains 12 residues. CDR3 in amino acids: CASRKGNTEAFF. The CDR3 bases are TGTGCCAGTAGGAAGGGAAACACTGAAGCTTTCTTT.

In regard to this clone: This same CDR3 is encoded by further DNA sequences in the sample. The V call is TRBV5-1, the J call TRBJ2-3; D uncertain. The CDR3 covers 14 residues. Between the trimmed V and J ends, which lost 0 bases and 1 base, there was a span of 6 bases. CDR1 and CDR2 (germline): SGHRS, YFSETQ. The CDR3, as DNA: TGCGCCAGCAGCTTGGGGGATGGCACAGATACGCAGTATTTT. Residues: CASSLGDGTDTQYF.

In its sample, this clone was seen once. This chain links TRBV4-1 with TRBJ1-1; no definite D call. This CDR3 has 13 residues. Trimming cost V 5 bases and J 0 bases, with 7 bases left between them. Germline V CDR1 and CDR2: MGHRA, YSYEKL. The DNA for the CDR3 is TGCGCCAGCAGCAAACAGATGAACACTGAAGCTTTCTTT. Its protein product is CASSKQMNTEAFF.

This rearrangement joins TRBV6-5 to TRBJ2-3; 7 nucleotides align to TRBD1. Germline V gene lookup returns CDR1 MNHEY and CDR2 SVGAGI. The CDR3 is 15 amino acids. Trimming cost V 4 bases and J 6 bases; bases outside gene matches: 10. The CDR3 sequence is CASSSDRFSTDTQYF. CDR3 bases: TGTGCCAGCAGTTCGGACAGGTTCTCCACGGATACGCAGTATTTT.

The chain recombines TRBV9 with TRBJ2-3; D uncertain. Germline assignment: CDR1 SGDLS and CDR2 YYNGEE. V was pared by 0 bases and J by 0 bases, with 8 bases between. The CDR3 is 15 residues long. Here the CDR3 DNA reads TGTGCCAGCAGCGTAGGCACCACTAGCACAGATACGCAGTATTTT. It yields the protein CASSVGTTSTDTQYF. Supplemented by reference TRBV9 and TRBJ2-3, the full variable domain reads DSGVTQTPKHLITATGQRVTLRCSPRSGDLSVYWYQQSLDQGLQFLIQYYNGEERAKGNILERFSAQQFPDLHSELNLSSLELGDSALYFCASSVGTTSTDTQYFGPGTRLTVL.

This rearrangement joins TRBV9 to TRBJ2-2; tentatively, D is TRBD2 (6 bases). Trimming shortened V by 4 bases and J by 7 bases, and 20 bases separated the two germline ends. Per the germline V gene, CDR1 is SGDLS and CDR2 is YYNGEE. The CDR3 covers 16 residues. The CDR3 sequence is CASSPRGTLRDGELFF. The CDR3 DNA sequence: TGTGCCAGCAGCCCCAGAGGGACTCTCCGGGACGGGGAGCTGTTTTTT. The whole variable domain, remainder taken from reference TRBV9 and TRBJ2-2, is DSGVTQTPKHLITATGQRVTLRCSPRSGDLSVYWYQQSLDQGLQFLIQYYNGEERAKGNILERFSAQQFPDLHSELNLSSLELGDSALYFCASSPRGTLRDGELFFGEGSRLTVL.

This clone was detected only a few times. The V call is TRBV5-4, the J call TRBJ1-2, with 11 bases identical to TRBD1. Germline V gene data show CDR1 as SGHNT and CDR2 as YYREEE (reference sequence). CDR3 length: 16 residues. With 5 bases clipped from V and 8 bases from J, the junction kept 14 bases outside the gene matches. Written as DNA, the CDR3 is TGTGCCAGCAGTCAGGACAGGGGGCTTGTCGGTTGGGGCTACACCTTC. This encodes CASSQDRGLVGWGYTF.

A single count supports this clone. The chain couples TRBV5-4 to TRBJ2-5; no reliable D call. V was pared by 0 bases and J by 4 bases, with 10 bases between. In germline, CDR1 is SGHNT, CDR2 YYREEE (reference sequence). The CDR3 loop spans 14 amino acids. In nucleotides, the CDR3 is TGTGCCAGCAGCTTGGCCCAGGACCCAGAGACCCAGTACTTC. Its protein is CASSLAQDPETQYF.

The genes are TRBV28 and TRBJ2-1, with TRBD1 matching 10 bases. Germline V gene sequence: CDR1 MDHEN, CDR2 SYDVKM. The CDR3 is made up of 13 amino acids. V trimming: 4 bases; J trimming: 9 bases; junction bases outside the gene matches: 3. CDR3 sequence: CASSSGQGSEQFF. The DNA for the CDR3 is TGTGCCAGCAGTTCGGGACAGGGGAGTGAGCAGTTCTTC.

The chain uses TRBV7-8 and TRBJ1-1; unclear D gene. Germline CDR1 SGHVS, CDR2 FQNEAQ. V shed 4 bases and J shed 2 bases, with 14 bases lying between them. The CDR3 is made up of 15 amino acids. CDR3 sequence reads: CASSYLRGVNTEAFF. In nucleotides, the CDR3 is TGTGCCAGCAGCTACCTGCGGGGAGTAAACACTGAAGCTTTCTTT.

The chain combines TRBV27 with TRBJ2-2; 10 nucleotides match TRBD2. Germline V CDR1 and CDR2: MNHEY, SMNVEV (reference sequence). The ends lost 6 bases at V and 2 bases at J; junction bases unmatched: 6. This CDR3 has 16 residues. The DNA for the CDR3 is TGTGCCAGCAGGGTAGCGGGGGGTTTTAACACCGGGGAGCTGTTTTTT. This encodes CASRVAGGFNTGELFF.

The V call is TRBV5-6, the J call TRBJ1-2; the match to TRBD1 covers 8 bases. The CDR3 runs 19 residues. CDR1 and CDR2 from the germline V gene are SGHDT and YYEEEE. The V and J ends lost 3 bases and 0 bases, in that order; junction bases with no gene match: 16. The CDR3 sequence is CASSSVPDRASSANYGYTF. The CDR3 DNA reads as TGTGCCAGCAGCTCCGTCCCGGACAGGGCTTCTTCAGCTAACTATGGCTACACCTTC.

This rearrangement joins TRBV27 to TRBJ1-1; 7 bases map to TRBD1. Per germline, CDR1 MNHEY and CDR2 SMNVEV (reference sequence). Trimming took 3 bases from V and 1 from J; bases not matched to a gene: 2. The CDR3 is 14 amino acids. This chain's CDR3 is CASSFGTENTEAFF. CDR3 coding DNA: TGTGCCAGCAGTTTCGGGACAGAGAACACTGAAGCTTTCTTT.

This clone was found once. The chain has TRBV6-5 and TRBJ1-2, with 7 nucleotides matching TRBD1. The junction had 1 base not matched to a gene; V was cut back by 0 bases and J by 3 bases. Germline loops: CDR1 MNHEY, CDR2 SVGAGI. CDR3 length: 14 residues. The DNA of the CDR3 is TGTGCCAGCAGTTACTCCGGGACAGACTATGGCTACACCTTC. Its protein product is CASSYSGTDYGYTF.

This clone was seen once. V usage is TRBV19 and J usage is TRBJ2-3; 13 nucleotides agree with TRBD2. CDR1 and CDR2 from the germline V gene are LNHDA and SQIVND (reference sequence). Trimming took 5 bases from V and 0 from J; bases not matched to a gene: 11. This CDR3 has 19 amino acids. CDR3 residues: CASSASGTSGIASTDTQYF. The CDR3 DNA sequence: TGTGCCAGTAGTGCCTCCGGGACTAGCGGGATTGCTAGCACAGATACGCAGTATTTT.

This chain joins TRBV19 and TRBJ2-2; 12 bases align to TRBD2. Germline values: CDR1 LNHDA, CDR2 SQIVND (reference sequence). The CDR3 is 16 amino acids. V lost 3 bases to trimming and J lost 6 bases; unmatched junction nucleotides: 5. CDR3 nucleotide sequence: TGTGCCAGTAGTATTAGGACTAGCGGGACCGCCGGGGAGCTGTTTTTT. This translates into CASSIRTSGTAGELFF.

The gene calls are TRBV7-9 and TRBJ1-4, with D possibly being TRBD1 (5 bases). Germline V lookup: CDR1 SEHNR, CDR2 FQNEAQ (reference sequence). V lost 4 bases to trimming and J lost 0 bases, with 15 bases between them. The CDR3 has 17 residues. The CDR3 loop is CASSSERQFATNEKLFF. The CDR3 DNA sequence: TGTGCCAGCAGCTCCGAGAGACAGTTCGCAACTAATGAAAAACTGTTTTTT.

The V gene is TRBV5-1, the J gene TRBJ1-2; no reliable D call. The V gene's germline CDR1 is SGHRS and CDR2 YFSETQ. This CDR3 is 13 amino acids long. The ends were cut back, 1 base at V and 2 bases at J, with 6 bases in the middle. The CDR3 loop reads CASSLSGNYGYTF. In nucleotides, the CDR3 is TGCGCCAGCAGCTTGTCAGGAAACTATGGCTACACCTTC.

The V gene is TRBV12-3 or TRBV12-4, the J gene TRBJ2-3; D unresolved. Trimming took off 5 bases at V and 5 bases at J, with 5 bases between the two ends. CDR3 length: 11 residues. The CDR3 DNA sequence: TGTGCCAGCAGTATTGGAGATACGCAGTATTTT. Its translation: CASSIGDTQYF.

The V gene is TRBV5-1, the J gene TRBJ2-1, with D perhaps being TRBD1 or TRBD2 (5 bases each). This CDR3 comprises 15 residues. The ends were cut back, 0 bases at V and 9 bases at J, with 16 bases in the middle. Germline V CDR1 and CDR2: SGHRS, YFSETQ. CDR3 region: CASSLASGTPGEQFF. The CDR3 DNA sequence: TGCGCCAGCAGCTTGGCCTCCGGGACGCCAGGTGAGCAGTTCTTC. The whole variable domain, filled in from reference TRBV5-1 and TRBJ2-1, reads KAGVTQTPRYLIKTRGQQVTLSCSPISGHRSVSWYQQTPGQGLQFLFEYFSETQRNKGNFPGRFSGRQFSNSRSEMNVSTLELGDSALYLCASSLASGTPGEQFFGPGTRLTVL.

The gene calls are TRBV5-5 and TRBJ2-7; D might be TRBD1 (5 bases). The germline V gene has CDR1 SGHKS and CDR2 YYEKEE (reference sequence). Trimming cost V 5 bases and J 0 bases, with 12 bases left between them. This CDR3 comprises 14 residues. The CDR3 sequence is CASSPQTVSYEQYF. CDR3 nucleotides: TGTGCCAGCAGTCCTCAGACAGTCTCCTACGAGCAGTACTTC.

The CDR3 region has the DNA TGCGCCAGCTTCTCGGGGACCCGATCATTCGATGAGCAGTTCTTC. This translates into CASFSGTRSFDEQFF. V gene TRBV5-1 combines with J gene TRBJ2-1; either TRBD1 or TRBD2 may fit D (5 bases each). The CDR3 totals 15 residues. The V end was cut by 7 bases, the J end by 8 bases, with 22 bases between. Germline V gene sequence: CDR1 SGHRS, CDR2 YFSETQ.